This is a list of T cell receptor beta chains from one sample in a study of T cell changes during pregnancy in multiple sclerosis. Using immunoSEQ multiplex PCR, the repertoire was profiled, and TCRdb retains in-frame clones only, with some absent. The sample lists roughly 76,000 clones, just over 90% occurring once. This sample comprised CD4+ T cells from peripheral blood mononuclear cells, obtained in the second trimester of pregnancy. All receptors derive from a female donor with multiple sclerosis, enrolled in a pregnancy study. CDR3s include the opening cysteine and the closing phenylalanine or tryptophan. A D gene is named only where the DNA matches it firmly. The size field is filled for only some rows; it gives once, few, many or a size class.

j_call d_call v_call clone_size cdr3_aa cdr3_nt
TRBJ1-2 TRBD1 TRBV13 few CASSSIRQGSAAGYTF TGTGCCAGCAGCTCTATACGACAGGGTTCTGCTGCTGGCTACACCTTC
TRBJ2-1 TRBD2 TRBV28 NA CASQLAGIYNEQFF TGTGCCAGCCAACTAGCGGGTATTTACAATGAGCAGTTCTTC
TRBJ1-1 TRBD1 TRBV5-6 NA CASSRRGQGVTEAFF TGTGCCAGCAGCCGTAGGGGGCAAGGGGTCACTGAAGCTTTCTTT
TRBJ2-6 TRBD1 TRBV7-3 once CASSSTPPITYRGRNSGANVLTF TGTGCCAGCAGCTCAACACCCCCGATTACCTACAGGGGGCGGAACTCTGGGGCCAACGTCCTGACTTTC
TRBJ1-2 NA TRBV19 NA CASSISDSAEVYGYTF TGTGCCAGTAGTATTTCTGATTCGGCGGAGGTCTATGGCTACACCTTC
TRBJ1-1 NA TRBV2 NA CAGGITNTEAFF TGTGCCGGAGGGATTACGAACACTGAAGCTTTCTTT
TRBJ2-5 NA TRBV5-1 NA CASSLEGVETQYF TGCGCCAGCAGCTTGGAAGGGGTAGAGACCCAGTACTTC
TRBJ2-7 NA TRBV11-3 NA CASRGRGGEQYF TGTGCCAGCAGAGGACGGGGAGGCGAGCAGTACTTC
TRBJ2-2 NA TRBV4-3 NA CASSQGGGGSGELFF TGCGCCAGCAGCCAAGGCGGAGGGGGCAGCGGGGAGCTGTTTTTT
TRBJ1-2 NA TRBV27 NA CASSRQAGGYGYTF TGTGCCAGCAGCAGACAGGCCGGTGGCTATGGCTACACCTTC
TRBJ2-1 TRBD2 TRBV5-4 few CASSSSGGAVNEQFF TGTGCCAGCAGCTCGAGCGGGGGGGCCGTAAATGAGCAGTTCTTC
TRBJ2-2 NA TRBV15 NA CATSRDPPGSAGELFF TGTGCCACCAGCAGAGATCCGCCGGGGAGTGCCGGGGAGCTGTTTTTT
TRBJ2-3 NA TRBV28 NA CASSSTPHTDTQYF TGTGCCAGCAGTTCTACCCCCCACACAGATACGCAGTATTTT
TRBJ1-2 NA TRBV28 once CASSGVNYGYTF TGTGCCAGCAGCGGGGTTAACTATGGCTACACCTTC
TRBJ1-1 TRBD1 TRBV19 once CASSINDRDKAFF TGTGCCAGTAGTATAAACGACAGGGATAAAGCTTTCTTT
TRBJ1-2 TRBD1 TRBV7-9 NA CASNPSGTVESHYGYTF TGTGCCAGCAATCCGTCCGGGACAGTTGAAAGTCACTATGGCTACACCTTC
TRBJ1-2 NA TRBV19 NA CASSMGSGWAGYTF TGTGCCAGTAGTATGGGCAGTGGTTGGGCTGGCTACACCTTC
TRBJ2-7 TRBD2 TRBV7-2 NA CASSPSGLSSYEQYF TGTGCCAGCAGCCCTAGCGGTTTAAGCTCCTACGAGCAGTACTTC
TRBJ1-2 NA TRBV6-1 NA CASSEIGQTNYGYTF TGTGCCAGCAGTGAAATCGGACAAACTAACTATGGCTACACCTTC
TRBJ1-4 NA TRBV19 NA CASRRETNEKLFF TGTGCCAGCCGGCGGGAAACTAATGAAAAACTGTTTTTT
TRBJ2-1 TRBD2 TRBV7-3 NA CASSLVSGGPKNEQFF TGTGCCAGCAGCTTAGTCTCGGGAGGGCCCAAGAATGAGCAGTTCTTC
TRBJ2-5 TRBD2 TRBV4-1 NA CASSQRPWGGSQETQYF TGCGCCAGCAGCCAAAGACCGTGGGGGGGATCCCAAGAGACCCAGTACTTC
TRBJ2-2 NA TRBV10-3 NA CAISVQQDSGELFF TGTGCCATCAGTGTGCAACAGGATTCCGGGGAGCTGTTTTTT
TRBJ2-4 NA TRBV4-3 NA CASSQDHGRRTKNIQYF TGCGCCAGCAGCCAAGATCACGGGAGAAGGACCAAAAACATTCAGTACTTC